This is a list of T cell receptor beta chains from one sample in a study of cytomegalovirus exposure and HLA in healthy donors. Assay: immunoSEQ multiplex PCR; the TCRdb copy retains only in-frame clones and omits some. The sample records about 200,000 clones, roughly 80% being singletons. Sequencing was done on a sample of PBMCs. The receptors were gathered from a woman younger than 45 in good health and CMV-seronegative. Both conserved end residues are part of each CDR3. The D gene is left open where the match is weak. Expanded clones get a size class; other rows say once, few or many, or leave the size out.

CDR3 protein | CDR3 DNA | clone size | D gene | J gene | V gene
CASSLQGGTEAFF | TGCGCCAGCAGCTTACAGGGGGGCACTGAAGCTTTCTTT | few | TRBD1 | TRBJ1-1 | TRBV5-1
CASSESGGYEQYF | TGCGCCAGCAGTGAGTCGGGAGGATACGAGCAGTACTTC | - | - | TRBJ2-7 | TRBV10-1
CASRGGDGGTDTQYF | TGTGCCAGCAGGGGAGGGGACGGTGGCACAGATACGCAGTATTTT | - | TRBD2 | TRBJ2-3 | TRBV9
CASSVATGFNEQFF | TGTGCCAGCAGCGTAGCTACGGGGTTCAATGAGCAGTTCTTC | - | - | TRBJ2-1 | TRBV9
CATAGGTPLHF | TGTGCCACCGCGGGGGGTACACCCCTCCACTTT | - | - | TRBJ1-6 | TRBV7-9
CAISEARTGVSPLHF | TGTGCCATCAGTGAAGCCCGGACAGGGGTCTCACCCCTCCACTTT | - | TRBD1 | TRBJ1-6 | TRBV10-3
CASSGEPAGGSPLHF | TGTGCCAGCAGCGGAGAACCCGCAGGGGGTTCACCCCTCCACTTT | - | TRBD1 | TRBJ1-6 | TRBV9
CASSKTANNEQFF | TGCGCCAGCAGCAAGACAGCGAACAATGAGCAGTTCTTC | - | - | TRBJ2-1 | TRBV5-1
CASSQEAGQSGNTIYF | TGCGCCAGCAGCCAAGAGGCAGGGCAATCTGGAAACACCATATATTTT | - | - | TRBJ1-3 | TRBV4-1
CASSEHWGGRRTGELFF | TGTGCCAGCAGTGAACATTGGGGGGGAAGAAGAACCGGGGAGCTGTTTTTT | once | TRBD2 | TRBJ2-2 | TRBV6-1
CASSERPPGRATEAFF | TGTGCCAGCAGTGAAAGGCCGCCAGGGAGGGCCACTGAAGCTTTCTTT | - | - | TRBJ1-1 | TRBV2
CASSPLIGGGGSNIQYF | TGTGCCAGCAGCCCCCTCATAGGGGGCGGGGGGTCAAACATTCAGTACTTC | - | - | TRBJ2-4 | TRBV4-2
CAWSVSGLSEQYF | TGTGCCTGGAGTGTTTCGGGTCTCTCCGAGCAGTACTTC | - | - | TRBJ2-7 | TRBV30
CASSNLTGAKGNSPLHF | TGCGCCAGCAGCAACCTCACAGGGGCGAAGGGGAATTCACCCCTCCACTTT | - | TRBD1 | TRBJ1-6 | TRBV10-1
CASSAWGAEAFF | TGTGCCAGCAGTGCGTGGGGCGCTGAAGCTTTCTTT | - | - | TRBJ1-1 | TRBV6-1
CASSVNSGSNYGYTF | TGTGCCAGTAGTGTCAACTCGGGGTCTAACTATGGCTACACCTTC | - | - | TRBJ1-2 | TRBV19
CASSTLTGGIQPQHF | TGTGCCAGCAGTACGCTGACAGGGGGTATTCAGCCCCAGCATTTT | once | TRBD1 | TRBJ1-5 | TRBV28
CASSPSTTGYTF | TGTGCCAGCAGTCCCTCAACAACAGGCTACACCTTC | - | - | TRBJ1-2 | TRBV6-5
CASSPLTATYEQYF | TGTGCCAGCAGCCCCTTGACAGCGACCTACGAGCAGTACTTC | - | - | TRBJ2-7 | TRBV11-3
CASSFIAGGGSDTQYF | TGCGCCAGCAGCTTTATAGCGGGAGGGGGGTCAGATACGCAGTATTTT | - | TRBD2 | TRBJ2-3 | TRBV4-1
CASSYRQGAGQPQHF | TGTGCCAGCAGCTACCGACAGGGGGCGGGTCAGCCCCAGCATTTT | few | TRBD1 | TRBJ1-5 | TRBV7-8
CASGAVSSYNSPLHF | TGTGCCAGCGGGGCCGTGAGCTCCTATAATTCACCCCTCCACTTT | - | - | TRBJ1-6 | TRBV2
CAWSNYGELFF | TGTGCCTGGAGTAACTACGGGGAGCTGTTTTTT | - | - | TRBJ2-2 | TRBV30
CASRAQSFSGNTIYF | TGTGCCAGTAGGGCCCAGTCGTTCTCTGGAAACACCATATATTTT | once | - | TRBJ1-3 | TRBV19
CASSQDFRGSGNTEAFF | TGTGCCAGCAGCCAAGATTTCCGTGGCAGCGGGAACACTGAAGCTTTCTTT | - | - | TRBJ1-1 | TRBV14
CAIRGYNEQFF | TGTGCCATTAGGGGCTACAATGAGCAGTTCTTC | - | - | TRBJ2-1 | TRBV28
CASSQDSTNYGYTF | TGCGCCAGCAGCCAAGACAGTACTAACTATGGCTACACCTTC | - | - | TRBJ1-2 | TRBV5-1
CASRSTGVFYEQYF | TGTGCCAGCAGATCGACAGGAGTTTTCTACGAGCAGTACTTC | - | - | TRBJ2-7 | TRBV5-5
CASPPPGQGLKDYGYTF | TGTGCCAGCCCCCCCCCGGGACAGGGGTTGAAGGACTATGGCTACACCTTC | - | TRBD1 | TRBJ1-2 | TRBV27
CSAGSNEQFF | TGCAGCGCCGGGAGTAATGAGCAGTTCTTC | - | - | TRBJ2-1 | TRBV29-1
CASSFRGGLGQPQHF | TGCGCCAGCAGCTTCCGAGGGGGTCTGGGTCAGCCCCAGCATTTT | once | - | TRBJ1-5 | TRBV5-1
CASSFSGGYEQYF | TGCGCCAGCAGCTTCTCCGGTGGCTACGAGCAGTACTTC | - | - | TRBJ2-7 | TRBV5-1
CASSLGSTGWDF | TGTGCCAGCAGCTTGGGATCGACAGGTTGGGACTTC | - | - | TRBJ2-7 | TRBV7-9
CASSRDRHGYTF | TGTGCCAGCAGCCGGGACAGGCATGGCTACACCTTC | - | TRBD1 | TRBJ1-2 | TRBV6-5
CASSWTGVTGELFF | TGTGCCAGCAGTTGGACAGGGGTAACCGGGGAGCTGTTTTTT | - | TRBD1 | TRBJ2-2 | TRBV7-8
CASSLGSLAGHF | TGTGCCAGCAGCTTAGGGTCCCTAGCGGGACACTTC | - | TRBD2 | TRBJ2-7 | TRBV5-6
CASRNDRSNTEAFF | TGTGCCAGCAGGAACGACAGAAGCAACACTGAAGCTTTCTTT | - | - | TRBJ1-1 | TRBV19
CASSPRGQGFNEQFF | TGTGCCAGCAGCCCCCGTGGACAGGGGTTCAATGAGCAGTTCTTC | - | TRBD1 | TRBJ2-1 | TRBV4-2
CASSLVTEGEQYF | TGTGCCAGCAGCTTGGTCACCGAGGGCGAGCAGTACTTC | once | - | TRBJ2-7 | TRBV5-6
CASSLVDSPWETQYF | TGTGCCAGCAGCTTAGTGGACAGCCCCTGGGAGACCCAGTACTTC | - | - | TRBJ2-5 | TRBV7-2